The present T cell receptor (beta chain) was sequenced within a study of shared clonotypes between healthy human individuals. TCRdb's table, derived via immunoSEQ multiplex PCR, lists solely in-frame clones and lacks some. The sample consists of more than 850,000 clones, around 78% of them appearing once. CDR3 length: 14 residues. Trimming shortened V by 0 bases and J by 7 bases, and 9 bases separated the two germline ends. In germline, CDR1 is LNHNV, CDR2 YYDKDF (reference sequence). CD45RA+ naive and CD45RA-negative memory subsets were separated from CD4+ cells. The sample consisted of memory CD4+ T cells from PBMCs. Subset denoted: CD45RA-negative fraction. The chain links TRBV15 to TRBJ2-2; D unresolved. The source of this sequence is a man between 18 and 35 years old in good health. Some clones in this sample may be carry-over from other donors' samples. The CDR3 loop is CATSRDPRGGELFF. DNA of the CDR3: TGTGCCACCAGCAGAGATCCCAGAGGCGGGGAGCTGTTTTTT.